The 12 T cell receptor beta chains below all came from one sample that was sequenced in a study of OX40 agonist ivuxolimab in advanced cancers. Sequencing used immunoSEQ multiplex PCR; TCRdb keeps in-frame clones, though not all of them. The sample contains fewer than 90,000 clones, about 90% of which appear only once. The sequences come from CD4+ or CD8+ T cells sorted from blood, collected in a trial of the OX40 agonist ivuxolimab. Source of these receptors: an adult with an advanced solid tumor such as melanoma, head and neck, liver or kidney cancer.

In its sample, this clone was seen once. The chain has TRBV10-3 and TRBJ2-2; D possibly uses TRBD1 or TRBD2 (6 bases each). Between the trimmed V and J ends, which lost 6 bases and 4 bases, there was a span of 12 bases. CDR1 is ENHRY and CDR2 is SYGVKD in the germline V gene. This CDR3 has 14 residues. Here the CDR3 DNA reads TGTGCCATCAGGCGAGGGGGGACCACCGGGGAGCTGTTTTTT. Protein: CAIRRGGTTGELFF.

The chain is built from TRBV12-5 and TRBJ2-3; 7 bases are a match to TRBD1. Unmatched junction bases numbered 8, after V lost 5 bases and J lost 0 bases. The CDR3 is made up of 16 amino acids. The germline V gene encodes CDR1 LGHNT and CDR2 FRNRAP. The CDR3: CASGKGTDSSTDTQYF. CDR3 sequence (DNA): TGTGCTAGTGGTAAAGGGACAGACTCTAGCACAGATACGCAGTATTTT.

J is TRBJ2-5 and V is TRBV7-2; TRBD2 aligns across 7 bases. CDR3 size: 16 residues. From germline, CDR1 is SGHTA and CDR2 FQGNSA. With V trimmed by 11 bases and J by 2 bases, 17 bases remained unmatched. The CDR3 bases are TGTGCCTCTGGAGGTGGGCGGGGGAAACTACAAGAGACCCAGTACTTC. This gives the protein CASGGGRGKLQETQYF.

The chain carries TRBV10-3 and TRBJ2-1; no clear D gene. The germline V gene encodes CDR1 ENHRY and CDR2 SYGVKD. Trimming took 4 bases from V and 1 from J, leaving 8 bases between them. This CDR3 has 14 amino acids. CDR3 loop: CAISVEGSYNEQFF. Here the CDR3 DNA reads TGTGCCATCAGTGTCGAAGGGTCCTACAATGAGCAGTTCTTC.

The gene calls are TRBV5-6 and TRBJ1-6, with a tentative D call TRBD1 (5 bases). Per germline, CDR1 SGHDT and CDR2 YYEEEE. V lost 0 bases and J lost 0, with 13 bases in between. The CDR3 length is 18 residues. The CDR3 region has the DNA TGTGCCAGCAGCTTGGGCCAGGGAGTGGGCTCCTATAATTCACCCCTCCACTTT. Amino acids: CASSLGQGVGSYNSPLHF.

CDR3 coding DNA: TGTGCCACCTTAGACAGGACCAGCACAGATACGCAGTATTTT. The encoded protein is CATLDRTSTDTQYF. This sequence joins TRBV10-3 and TRBJ2-3; D is perhaps TRBD1 (6 bases). Trimming cost V 10 bases and J 0 bases, with 14 bases left between them. CDR3 length equals 14 residues. Germline-derived CDR1 and CDR2 are ENHRY and SYGVKD.

The genes are TRBV7-9 and TRBJ1-1; no definite D call. CDR3 length equals 14 residues. Trimming removed 1 base at V and 6 bases at J, with 12 bases between. Germline V gene sequence: CDR1 SEHNR, CDR2 FQNEAQ (reference sequence). CDR3 sequence: CASSLEGLEAEAFF. The CDR3 nucleotides are TGTGCCAGCAGCTTAGAAGGGCTTGAGGCTGAAGCTTTCTTT.

V is TRBV19 and J is TRBJ1-1; unclear D gene. Germline V gene data show CDR1 as LNHDA and CDR2 as SQIVND (reference sequence). V lost 5 bases, J lost 3 bases, and 10 bases lay in between. The CDR3 is made up of 13 amino acids. The CDR3 spells CASSLNMDTEAFF. The DNA for the CDR3 is TGTGCCAGTAGTTTAAATATGGACACTGAAGCTTTCTTT.

V and J are TRBV7-2 and TRBJ1-5, with D possibly TRBD1 on 5 matching bases. The CDR3 totals 15 residues. Germline V gene sequence: CDR1 SGHTA, CDR2 FQGNSA. V was clipped by 1 base and J by 2 bases, with 9 bases between them. The CDR3 nucleotides read TGTGCCAGCAGCTTAGGAGGCAGGGGCAATCAGCCCCAGCATTTT. It codes for CASSLGGRGNQPQHF. Full variable domain (outside the CDR3, taken from reference TRBV7-2 and TRBJ1-5): GAGVSQSPSNKVTEKGKDVELRCDPISGHTALYWYRQSLGQGLEFLIYFQGNSAPDKSGLPSDRFSAERTGGSVSTLTIQRTQQEDSAVYLCASSLGGRGNQPQHFGDGTRLSIL.

V gene TRBV15 combines with J gene TRBJ1-5; possible D gene TRBD1, 5 bases. The CDR3 has 16 amino acids. The V and J ends lost 1 base and 8 bases respectively, with 18 bases between them. Germline CDR1 is LNHNV and CDR2 is YYDKDF (reference sequence). The CDR3 loop is CATSRAKPSGMEPQHF. The CDR3 bases are TGTGCCACCAGCAGAGCAAAACCCTCAGGGATGGAGCCCCAGCATTTT.

The chain is built from TRBV7-9 and TRBJ2-3; D possibly corresponds to TRBD1 (5 bases). Germline-derived CDR1 and CDR2 are SEHNR and FQNEAQ (reference sequence). This CDR3 has 16 amino acids. Trimming left V 1 base short and J 2 bases short, with 13 bases between. CDR3 coding DNA: TGTGCCAGCAGCTTAGGGGTGACAGCCTTCACAGATACGCAGTATTTT. This codes for CASSLGVTAFTDTQYF.

The chain combines TRBV5-8 with TRBJ2-1, with 8 bases matching TRBD2. Germline V gene sequence: CDR1 SGHTS, CDR2 YDEGEE. This CDR3 has 17 residues. V lost 0 bases, J lost 8 bases, and 13 bases stayed unmatched. Written as DNA, the CDR3 is TGTGCCAGCAGCTTGGTCCGTTCCAGCGGGAGAATCGATGAGCAGTTCTTC. Translating gives CASSLVRSSGRIDEQFF.